The entry below gives a single T cell receptor beta chain sequence along with its context. The data were obtained in a study of blood T cell repertoires in COVID-19. Whole-study context: Both acute and convalescent COVID-19 samples were obtained from the United States, Italy and Spain.

Profiled with immunoSEQ multiplex PCR; TCRdb holds only in-frame clones, not every one. The table lists some 240,000 clones, roughly 84% of them singletons. The trim removed 5 bases at V and 8 bases at J, leaving 5 bases unmatched. Germline V gene lookup returns CDR1 MNHEY and CDR2 SVGAGI. CDR3 size: 12 residues. This TCR derives from a woman between 35 and 50 years old who had recovered from COVID-19. The sample consisted of peripheral blood. The V call is TRBV6-5, the J call TRBJ1-2, with TRBD1 identical over 7 bases. CDR3 DNA: TGTGCCAGCAGTAAGACAGGGAGGGGCTACACCTTC. Amino acids: CASSKTGRGYTF.